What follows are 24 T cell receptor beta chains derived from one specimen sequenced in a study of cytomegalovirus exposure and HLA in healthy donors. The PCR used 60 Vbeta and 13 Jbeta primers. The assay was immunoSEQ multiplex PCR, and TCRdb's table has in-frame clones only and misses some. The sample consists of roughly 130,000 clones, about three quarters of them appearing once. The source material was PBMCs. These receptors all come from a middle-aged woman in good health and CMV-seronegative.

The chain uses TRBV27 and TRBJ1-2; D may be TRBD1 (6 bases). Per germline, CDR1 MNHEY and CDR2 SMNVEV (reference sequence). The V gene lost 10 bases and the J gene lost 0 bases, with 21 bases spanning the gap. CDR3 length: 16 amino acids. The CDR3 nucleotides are TGTGCCACCAACTCACTGAGCGGGGGCACTAACTATGGCTACACCTTC. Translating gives CATNSLSGGTNYGYTF.

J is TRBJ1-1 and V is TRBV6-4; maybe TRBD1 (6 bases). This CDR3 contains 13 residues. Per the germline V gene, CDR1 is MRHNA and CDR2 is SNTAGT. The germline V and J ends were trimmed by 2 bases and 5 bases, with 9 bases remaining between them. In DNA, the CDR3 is TGTGCCAGCAGTGACCAGGGGAGTACTGAAGCTTTCTTT. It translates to CASSDQGSTEAFF.

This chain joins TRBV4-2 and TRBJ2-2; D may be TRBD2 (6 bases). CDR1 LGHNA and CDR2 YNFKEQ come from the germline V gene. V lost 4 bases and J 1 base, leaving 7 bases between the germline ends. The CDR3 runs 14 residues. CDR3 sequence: CASSPGGNTGELFF. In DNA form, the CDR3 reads TGTGCCAGCAGCCCCGGGGGGAACACCGGGGAGCTGTTTTTT.

CDR3 sequence: CASSLLVGTGNEKLFF. For the CDR3, the DNA is TGTGCCAGCAGCTTGTTAGTTGGGACAGGGAACGAAAAACTGTTTTTT. V gene TRBV7-9 combines with J gene TRBJ1-4; 9 bases map to TRBD1. Germline CDR1 reads SEHNR; CDR2 reads FQNEAQ (reference sequence). The CDR3 runs to 16 residues. The V segment lost 3 bases and the J segment 8 bases; nucleotides outside the gene matches: 10.

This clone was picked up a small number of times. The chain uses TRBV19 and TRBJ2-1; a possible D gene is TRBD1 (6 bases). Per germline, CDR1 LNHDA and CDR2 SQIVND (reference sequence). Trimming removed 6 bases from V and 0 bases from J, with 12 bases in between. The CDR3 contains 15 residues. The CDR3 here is CASRLDRSSYNEQFF. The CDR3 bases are TGTGCCAGTAGATTAGACAGGAGCTCCTACAATGAGCAGTTCTTC.

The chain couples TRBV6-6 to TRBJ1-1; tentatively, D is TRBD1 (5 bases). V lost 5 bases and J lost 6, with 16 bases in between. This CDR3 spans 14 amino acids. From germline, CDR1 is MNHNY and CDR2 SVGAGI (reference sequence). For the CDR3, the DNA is TGTGCCAGCAGTCCTTTAGATGACAGATCTGAAGCTTTCTTT. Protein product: CASSPLDDRSEAFF.

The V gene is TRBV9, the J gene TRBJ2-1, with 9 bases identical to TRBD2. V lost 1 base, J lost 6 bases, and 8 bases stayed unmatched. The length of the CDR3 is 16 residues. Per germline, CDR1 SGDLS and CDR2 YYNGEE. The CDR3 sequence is CASSVWVSGGFNEQFF. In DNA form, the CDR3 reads TGTGCCAGCAGCGTATGGGTTAGCGGGGGCTTCAATGAGCAGTTCTTC.

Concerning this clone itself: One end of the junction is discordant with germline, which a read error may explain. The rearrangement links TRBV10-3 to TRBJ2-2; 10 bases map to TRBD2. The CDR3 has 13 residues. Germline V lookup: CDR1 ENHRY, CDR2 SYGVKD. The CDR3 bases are TGCTGCGCTAGCGGGAGCTCCACCGGGGAGCTGTTTTTT. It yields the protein CCASGSSTGELFF.

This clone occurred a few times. CDR3 sequence: CASSVSGTSGTYEQYF. In DNA, the CDR3 is TGCGCCAGCAGCGTATCCGGGACTAGCGGGACCTACGAGCAGTACTTC. The chain couples TRBV5-1 to TRBJ2-7; 13 bases match TRBD2. CDR3 length: 16 amino acids. The germline V gene encodes CDR1 SGHRS and CDR2 YFSETQ. With 4 bases clipped from V and 2 bases from J, the junction kept 6 bases outside the gene matches.

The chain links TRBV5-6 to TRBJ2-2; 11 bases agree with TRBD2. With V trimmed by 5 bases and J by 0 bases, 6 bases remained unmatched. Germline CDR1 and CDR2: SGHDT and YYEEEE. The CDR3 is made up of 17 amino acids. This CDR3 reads CASSPGLAGTNTGELFF. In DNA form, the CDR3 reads TGTGCCAGCAGTCCCGGACTAGCGGGTACGAACACCGGGGAGCTGTTTTTT.

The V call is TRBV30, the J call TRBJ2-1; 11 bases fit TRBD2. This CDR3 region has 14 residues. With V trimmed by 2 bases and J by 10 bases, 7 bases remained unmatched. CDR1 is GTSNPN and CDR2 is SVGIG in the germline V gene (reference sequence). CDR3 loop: CAWSRVAGGREQFF. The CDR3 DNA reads TGTGCCTGGAGTAGGGTAGCGGGGGGGCGGGAGCAGTTCTTC. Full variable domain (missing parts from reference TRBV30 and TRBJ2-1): SQTIHQWPATLVQPVGSPLSLECTVEGTSNPNLYWYRQAAGRGLQLLFYSVGIGQISSEVPQNLSASRPQDRQFILSSKKLLLSDSGFYLCAWSRVAGGREQFFGPGTRLTVL.

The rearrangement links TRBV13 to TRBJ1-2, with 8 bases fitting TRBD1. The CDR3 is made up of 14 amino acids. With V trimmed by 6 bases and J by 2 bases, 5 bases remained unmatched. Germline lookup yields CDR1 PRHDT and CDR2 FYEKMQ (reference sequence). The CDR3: CASSSPGGNYGYTF. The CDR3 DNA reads TGTGCCAGCAGTTCTCCAGGGGGCAACTATGGCTACACCTTC.

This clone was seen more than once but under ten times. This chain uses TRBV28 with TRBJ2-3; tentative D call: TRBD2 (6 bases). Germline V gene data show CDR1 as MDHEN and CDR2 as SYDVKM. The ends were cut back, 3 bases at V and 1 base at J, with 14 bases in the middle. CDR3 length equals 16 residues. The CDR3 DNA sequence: TGTGCCAGCAGTTTTTCGGGGGTTGGACGCACAGATACGCAGTATTTT. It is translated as CASSFSGVGRTDTQYF.

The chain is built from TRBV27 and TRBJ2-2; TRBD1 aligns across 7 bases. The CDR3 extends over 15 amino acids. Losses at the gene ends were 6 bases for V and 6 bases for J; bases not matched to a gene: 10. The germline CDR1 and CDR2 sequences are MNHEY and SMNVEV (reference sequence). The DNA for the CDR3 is TGTGCCAGCAGCCCCAGAGACAGGGCCTCCGGGGAGCTGTTTTTT. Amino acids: CASSPRDRASGELFF.

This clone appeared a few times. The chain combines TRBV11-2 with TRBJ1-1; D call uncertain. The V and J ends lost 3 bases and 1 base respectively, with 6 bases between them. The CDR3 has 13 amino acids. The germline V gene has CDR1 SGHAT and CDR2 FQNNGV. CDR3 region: CASSFIANTEAFF. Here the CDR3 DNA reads TGTGCCAGCAGCTTCATAGCGAACACTGAAGCTTTCTTT.

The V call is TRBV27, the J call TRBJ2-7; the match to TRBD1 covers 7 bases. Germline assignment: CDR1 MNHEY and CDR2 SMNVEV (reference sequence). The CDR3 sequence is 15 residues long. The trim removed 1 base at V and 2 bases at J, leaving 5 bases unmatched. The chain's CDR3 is CASSLLGQRTYEQYF. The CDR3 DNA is TGTGCCAGCAGTTTATTGGGACAGCGTACCTACGAGCAGTACTTC.

The CDR3 nucleotides read TGTGCCACCAGCAATGGGGGGGGGCGGCAGCCCCAGCATTTT. Its protein is CATSNGGGRQPQHF. The V call is TRBV15, the J call TRBJ1-5, with TRBD1 as a possible D gene (6 bases). This CDR3 contains 14 residues. Germline CDR1 LNHNV, CDR2 YYDKDF (reference sequence). The germline V and J ends were trimmed by 4 bases and 7 bases, with 14 bases remaining between them.

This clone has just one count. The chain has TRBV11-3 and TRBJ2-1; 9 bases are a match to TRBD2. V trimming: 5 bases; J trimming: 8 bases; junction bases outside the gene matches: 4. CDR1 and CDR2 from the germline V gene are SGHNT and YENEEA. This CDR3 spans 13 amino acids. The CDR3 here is CASSDIAGDEQFF. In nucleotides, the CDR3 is TGTGCCAGCAGCGATATAGCGGGAGATGAGCAGTTCTTC.

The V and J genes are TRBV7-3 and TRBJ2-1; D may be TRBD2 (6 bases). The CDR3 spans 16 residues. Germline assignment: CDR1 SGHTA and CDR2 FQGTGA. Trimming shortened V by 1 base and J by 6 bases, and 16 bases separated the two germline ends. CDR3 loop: CASSLKAFEAGNEQFF. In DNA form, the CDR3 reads TGTGCCAGCAGCTTAAAGGCCTTCGAAGCGGGCAATGAGCAGTTCTTC.

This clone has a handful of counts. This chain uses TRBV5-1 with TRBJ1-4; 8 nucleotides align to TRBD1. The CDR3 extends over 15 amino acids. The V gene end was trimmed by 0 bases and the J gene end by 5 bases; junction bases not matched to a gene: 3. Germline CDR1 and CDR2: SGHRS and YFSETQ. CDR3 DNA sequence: TGCGCCAGCAGCTTGGGACAGGGGAAAAATGAAAAACTGTTTTTT. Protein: CASSLGQGKNEKLFF.

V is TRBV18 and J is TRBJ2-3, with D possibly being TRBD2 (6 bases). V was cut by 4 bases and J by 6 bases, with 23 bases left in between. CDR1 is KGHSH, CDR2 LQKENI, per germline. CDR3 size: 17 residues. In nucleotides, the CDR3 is TGTGCCAGCTCACTCCCCCTGGGAGGATCCCCAGGGGATACGCAGTATTTT. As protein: CASSLPLGGSPGDTQYF. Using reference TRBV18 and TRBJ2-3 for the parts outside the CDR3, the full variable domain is NAGVMQNPRHLVRRRGQEARLRCSPMKGHSHVYWYRQLPEEGLKFMVYLQKENIIDESGMPKERFSAEFPKEGPSILRIQQVVRGDSAAYFCASSLPLGGSPGDTQYFGPGTRLTVL.

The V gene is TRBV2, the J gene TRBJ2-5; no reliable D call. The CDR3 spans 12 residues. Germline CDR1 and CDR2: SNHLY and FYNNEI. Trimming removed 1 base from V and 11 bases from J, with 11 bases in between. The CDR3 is CASSEVGARQYF. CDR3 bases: TGTGCCAGCAGTGAAGTGGGCGCAAGGCAGTACTTC.

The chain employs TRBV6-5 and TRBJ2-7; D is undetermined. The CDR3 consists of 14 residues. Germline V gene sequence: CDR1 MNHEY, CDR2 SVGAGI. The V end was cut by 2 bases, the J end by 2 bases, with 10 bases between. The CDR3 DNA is TGTGCCAGCAGTTACAACCCTAATCCCTACGAGCAGTACTTC. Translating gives CASSYNPNPYEQYF.

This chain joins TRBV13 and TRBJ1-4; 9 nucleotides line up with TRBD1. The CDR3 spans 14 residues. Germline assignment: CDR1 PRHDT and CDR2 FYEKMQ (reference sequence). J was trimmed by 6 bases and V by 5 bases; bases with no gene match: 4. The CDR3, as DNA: TGTGCCAGCAGCAAGGGGGACAGGGATGAAAAACTGTTTTTT. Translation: CASSKGDRDEKLFF.